One and the same sample provided the 23 T cell receptor beta chains below, sequenced in a study of monozygotic twins with cystic fibrosis. Data came from immunoSEQ multiplex PCR; TCRdb stores just in-frame clones and leaves some out. The sample lists about 32,000 clones, about 92% occurring once. Sequencing was carried out using blood. All receptors derive from a girl aged 2 to 9 with cystic fibrosis.

This rearrangement joins TRBV19 to TRBJ2-7; 7 nucleotides align to TRBD1. CDR1 and CDR2 (germline): LNHDA, SQIVND (reference sequence). The J segment lost 5 bases and the V segment lost 7 bases, leaving 14 bases of the junction unmatched. The CDR3 loop spans 15 amino acids. The CDR3 region has the DNA TGTGCCAGTAATGGGGGTGAAGGGGGCATCGACGAGCAGTACTTC. This translates into CASNGGEGGIDEQYF.

The rearrangement links TRBV5-8 to TRBJ2-1, with D perhaps matching TRBD2 (6 bases). The germline V gene has CDR1 SGHTS and CDR2 YDEGEE. CDR3 length equals 16 residues. Trimming left V 1 base short and J 5 bases short, with 16 bases between. CDR3 nucleotide sequence: TGTGCCAGCAGCTTGCGGGCGGGGCGCCCTAACAATGAGCAGTTCTTC. Protein product: CASSLRAGRPNNEQFF.

The table lists this clone with a count of one. The J gene is TRBJ2-1, the V gene TRBV30; 9 bases line up with TRBD2. V lost 3 bases, J lost 5 bases, and 14 bases stayed unmatched. The CDR3 sequence is 17 residues long. Germline CDR1 GTSNPN, CDR2 SVGIG (reference sequence). CDR3 in amino acids: CAWSLTRGPSGNNEQFF. CDR3 coding DNA: TGTGCCTGGAGCCTTACCCGGGGCCCTAGCGGGAACAATGAGCAGTTCTTC.

The chain links TRBV5-4 to TRBJ2-2, with D hard to call. Trimming stripped 2 bases from V and 7 bases from J, with 6 bases between. The CDR3 has 12 residues. Germline V CDR1 and CDR2: SGHNT, YYREEE (reference sequence). The CDR3 is CASSFGDGELFF. As DNA, the CDR3 is TGTGCCAGCAGCTTTGGGGACGGGGAGCTGTTTTTT.

The chain joins TRBV30 to TRBJ1-4; 7 nucleotides agree with TRBD1. Germline values: CDR1 GTSNPN, CDR2 SVGIG (reference sequence). The CDR3 has 13 amino acids. V trimming: 8 bases; J trimming: 5 bases; junction bases outside the gene matches: 8. This chain's CDR3 is CAQTGDPNEKLFF. The CDR3 DNA reads as TGTGCCCAAACAGGGGACCCAAATGAAAAACTGTTTTTT.

The V gene is TRBV7-9, the J gene TRBJ2-5; tentatively, D is TRBD2 (5 bases). Between the trimmed V and J ends, which lost 1 base and 1 base, there was a span of 13 bases. The CDR3 spans 16 residues. Germline V gene sequence: CDR1 SEHNR, CDR2 FQNEAQ (reference sequence). The DNA for the CDR3 is TGTGCCAGCAGCTTAGTCGGAGGCTCAACCCAAGAGACCCAGTACTTC. Amino acid sequence: CASSLVGGSTQETQYF.

J is TRBJ2-7 and V is TRBV6-5, with 11 bases fitting TRBD2. V was pared by 0 bases and J by 2 bases, with 0 bases of the junction left unmatched. CDR1 is MNHEY, CDR2 SVGAGI, per germline. The CDR3 consists of 15 residues. In DNA form, the CDR3 reads TGTGCCAGCAGTTACTCGACTAGCGGGGCCTACGAGCAGTACTTC. As protein: CASSYSTSGAYEQYF.

The chain uses TRBV23-1 and TRBJ2-4; 7 bases are a match to TRBD1. TRBV23-1 carries the ORF label, with uncertain function. Trimming removed 10 bases from V and 6 bases from J; junction bases left unmatched: 6. CDR3 length equals 12 residues. CDR3: CATKAGGNIQYF. As DNA, the CDR3 is TGCGCCACCAAGGCAGGGGGAAACATTCAGTACTTC.

This chain links TRBV28 with TRBJ2-3; unclear D gene. V lost 8 bases and J 4 bases, leaving 16 bases between the germline ends. Germline V lookup: CDR1 MDHEN, CDR2 SYDVKM. There are 14 residues in the CDR3. Here the CDR3 reads CASPFGRISDTQYF. The CDR3 coding sequence is TGTGCCAGCCCATTCGGCCGAATTTCAGATACGCAGTATTTT.

The chain has TRBV5-1 and TRBJ2-1; 8 nucleotides agree with TRBD2. CDR1 is SGHRS and CDR2 is YFSETQ in the germline V gene. The ends lost 4 bases at V and 2 bases at J; junction bases unmatched: 11. The CDR3 spans 17 residues. The CDR3 region has the DNA TGCGCCAGCAGCCTCGGACTAGCTTACAATCCCTACAATGAGCAGTTCTTC. Translated: CASSLGLAYNPYNEQFF.

Concerning this clone: This sample also contains other DNA sequences that code for the same CDR3. This chain joins TRBV6-5 and TRBJ2-7; D may correspond to TRBD1 or TRBD2 (6 bases each). The V end lost 4 bases, the J end lost 2 bases, and 9 bases lay between the germline ends. This CDR3 contains 13 residues. Germline assignment: CDR1 MNHEY and CDR2 SVGAGI. CDR3 region: CASSSGGPYEQYF. In DNA form, the CDR3 reads TGTGCCAGCAGTTCCGGGGGCCCCTACGAGCAGTACTTC.

The chain recombines TRBV18 with TRBJ2-2; D unclear. Germline V CDR1 and CDR2: KGHSH, LQKENI. This CDR3 spans 12 amino acids. Between the trimmed V and J ends, which lost 3 bases and 4 bases, there was a span of 3 bases. CDR3 DNA: TGTGCCAGCTCACCGACCACCGGGGAGCTGTTTTTT. This encodes CASSPTTGELFF.

The rearrangement uses TRBV11-2 and TRBJ2-3; the D is unclear. Trimming pared 0 bases from V and 4 bases from J, leaving 8 bases between. Per the germline V gene, CDR1 is SGHAT and CDR2 is FQNNGV. The length of the CDR3 is 14 residues. CDR3 sequence reads: CASSLDLRADTQYF. As DNA, the CDR3 is TGTGCCAGCAGCTTAGATCTTAGGGCAGATACGCAGTATTTT. The variable domain in full, with the rest retrieved from reference TRBV11-2 and TRBJ2-3, is EAGVAQSPRYKIIEKRQSVAFWCNPISGHATLYWYQQILGQGPKLLIQFQNNGVVDDSQLPKDRFSAERLKGVDSTLKIQPAKLEDSAVYLCASSLDLRADTQYFGPGTRLTVL.

This clone was observed once. This chain links TRBV6-4 with TRBJ2-1; D remains ambiguous. Germline CDR1 and CDR2: MRHNA and SNTAGT. V lost 0 bases to trimming and J lost 0 bases, with 9 bases between them. The CDR3 sequence is 16 residues long. In DNA form, the CDR3 reads TGTGCCAGCAGTGACTCCGCCAGGAGCTCCTACAATGAGCAGTTCTTC. Translated: CASSDSARSSYNEQFF.

The table lists this clone with a few counts. This sequence joins TRBV9 and TRBJ2-1; 10 bases are a match to TRBD2. Trimming took 3 bases from V and 4 from J; bases not matched to a gene: 7. The germline V gene encodes CDR1 SGDLS and CDR2 YYNGEE. The CDR3 totals 16 residues. CDR3 region: CASSAHLAGVYNEQFF. In DNA form, the CDR3 reads TGTGCCAGCAGCGCCCATCTAGCGGGGGTGTACAATGAGCAGTTCTTC.

This clone occurred once. This chain links TRBV5-4 with TRBJ1-1, with TRBD1 as a possible D gene (5 bases). The CDR3 consists of 14 residues. V was trimmed by 4 bases and J by 2 bases, leaving 12 bases between them. CDR1 is SGHNT, CDR2 YYREEE, per germline (reference sequence). The CDR3 DNA reads as TGTGCCAGCAGCGCCGGGGGGGGTAACACTGAAGCTTTCTTT. This translates into CASSAGGGNTEAFF.

This chain joins TRBV19 and TRBJ1-3; D remains unclear. Germline V CDR1 and CDR2: LNHDA, SQIVND (reference sequence). Trimming left V 3 bases short and J 0 bases short, with 9 bases between. The CDR3 runs to 15 residues. CDR3: CASSIGYSSGNTIYF. The DNA of the CDR3 is TGTGCCAGTAGTATCGGGTACAGCTCTGGAAACACCATATATTTT.

This clone came up once. V and J are TRBV5-6 and TRBJ1-2; possible D gene TRBD1, 5 bases. Per germline, CDR1 SGHDT and CDR2 YYEEEE. V lost 4 bases to trimming and J lost 4 bases, with 11 bases between them. CDR3 length equals 13 residues. The chain's CDR3 is CASSPTELYGYTF. The CDR3 nucleotides read TGTGCCAGCAGCCCGACAGAGCTCTATGGCTACACCTTC.

V usage is TRBV5-1 and J usage is TRBJ2-5; 8 positions match TRBD2. Germline V gene sequence: CDR1 SGHRS, CDR2 YFSETQ. This CDR3 spans 17 amino acids. The trim removed 0 bases at V and 1 base at J, leaving 8 bases unmatched. Here the CDR3 reads CASSLGPGGALQETQYF. In DNA, the CDR3 is TGCGCCAGCAGCTTGGGGCCCGGGGGGGCTCTCCAAGAGACCCAGTACTTC.

The chain has TRBV7-9 and TRBJ1-2; D possibly corresponds to TRBD1 (5 bases). The CDR3 length is 14 residues. With 6 bases removed from V and 4 bases from J, the gap between germline ends came to 15 bases. The germline V gene has CDR1 SEHNR and CDR2 FQNEAQ (reference sequence). The CDR3, as DNA: TGTGCCAGCAGAGATGGACATTTGGTCTATGGCTACACCTTC. It codes for CASRDGHLVYGYTF.

The chain links TRBV28 to TRBJ2-7; D is unresolved. Germline lookup yields CDR1 MDHEN and CDR2 SYDVKM. The CDR3 runs to 14 residues. With 1 base removed from V and 1 base from J, the gap between germline ends came to 8 bases. The CDR3 DNA reads TGTGCCAGCAGTTTATTATCTAGTTCCTACGAGCAGTACTTC. This translates into CASSLLSSSYEQYF.

The chain links TRBV18 to TRBJ2-2, with D possibly TRBD1 on 6 matching bases. Germline CDR1 reads KGHSH; CDR2 reads LQKENI. The length of the CDR3 is 14 residues. Trimming cost V 1 base and J 3 bases, with 6 bases left between them. In DNA form, the CDR3 reads TGTGCCAGCTCACCACGACAGGACACCGGGGAGCTGTTTTTT. It codes for CASSPRQDTGELFF. Using reference TRBV18 and TRBJ2-2 for the parts outside the CDR3, the full variable domain is NAGVMQNPRHLVRRRGQEARLRCSPMKGHSHVYWYRQLPEEGLKFMVYLQKENIIDESGMPKERFSAEFPKEGPSILRIQQVVRGDSAAYFCASSPRQDTGELFFGEGSRLTVL.

This chain's CDR3 is CASSVDGSINYEQYF. DNA of the CDR3: TGTGCCAGCAGCGTAGACGGGTCAATAAACTACGAGCAGTACTTC. The chain couples TRBV9 to TRBJ2-7; the D is unclear. This CDR3 comprises 15 residues. Germline V gene sequence: CDR1 SGDLS, CDR2 YYNGEE. V was cut by 0 bases and J by 3 bases, with 13 bases left in between.